This T cell receptor beta chain appears in the sequencing data of a study of identical twins. Study results and limitations: The presence of invariant MAIT and iNKT cells could partly confound analyses of zero-insertion sequences.

The CDR3 has 15 residues. Trimming took 0 bases from V and 3 from J, leaving 11 bases between them. Germline CDR1 reads DFQATT; CDR2 reads SNEGSKA (reference sequence). TCRdb re-analysed the 5' RACE reads in MiXCR, keeping a single row per CDR3 protein. This sample carries 200,000 to 250,000 distinct CDR3 sequences, 5.5% to 7% of them seen once, and the ten largest clones take approximately 3.7%. This clonotype was observed a few times. What it binds is not known. These data were likewise used in another study, on yellow fever vaccine responses in identical twins.

V is TRBV20-1 and J is TRBJ1-4; the D is unclear. The specimen sequenced was memory (CD45RO+) T cells sorted from blood. This sequence originates from a woman under 30 in good health. The CDR3 DNA sequence: TGCAGTGCTAGAGAAGAAGGGATACCTAATGAAAAACTGTTTTTT. It translates to CSAREEGIPNEKLFF.